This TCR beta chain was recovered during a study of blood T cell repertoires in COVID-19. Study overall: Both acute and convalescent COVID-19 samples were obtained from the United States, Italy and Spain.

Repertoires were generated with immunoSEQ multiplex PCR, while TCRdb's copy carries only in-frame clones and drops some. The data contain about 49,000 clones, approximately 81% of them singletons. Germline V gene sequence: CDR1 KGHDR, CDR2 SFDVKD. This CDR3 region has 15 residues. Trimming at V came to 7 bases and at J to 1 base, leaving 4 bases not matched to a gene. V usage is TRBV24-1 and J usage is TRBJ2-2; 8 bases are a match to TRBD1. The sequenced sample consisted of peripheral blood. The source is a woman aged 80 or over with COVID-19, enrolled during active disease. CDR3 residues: CATSGDRMNTGELFF. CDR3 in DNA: TGTGCCACCAGCGGGGACAGGATGAACACCGGGGAGCTGTTTTTT.